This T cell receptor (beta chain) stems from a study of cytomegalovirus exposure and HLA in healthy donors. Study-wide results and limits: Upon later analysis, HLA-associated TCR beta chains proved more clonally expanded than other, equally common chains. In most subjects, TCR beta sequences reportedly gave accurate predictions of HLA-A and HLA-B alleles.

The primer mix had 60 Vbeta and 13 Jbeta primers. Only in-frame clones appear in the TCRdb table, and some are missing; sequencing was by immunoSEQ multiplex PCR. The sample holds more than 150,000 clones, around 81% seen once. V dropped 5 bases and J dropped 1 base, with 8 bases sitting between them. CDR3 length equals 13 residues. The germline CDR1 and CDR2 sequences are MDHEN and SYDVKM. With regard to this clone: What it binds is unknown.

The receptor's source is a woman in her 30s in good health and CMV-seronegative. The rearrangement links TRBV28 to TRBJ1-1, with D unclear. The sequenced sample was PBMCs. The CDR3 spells CASSLTGNTEAFF. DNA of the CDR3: TGTGCCAGCAGTCTCACGGGGAACACTGAAGCTTTCTTT.